The 11 T cell receptor beta chains below come from one sample, sequenced in a study of blood T cell repertoires in COVID-19. Method: immunoSEQ multiplex PCR; TCRdb's copy keeps in-frame clones and lacks some. In the table there are approximately 100,000 clones, about four fifths of which are singletons. Sequenced material: peripheral blood. The receptors originated from a man in his sixties with acute or convalescent COVID-19.

The V call is TRBV7-2, the J call TRBJ2-3, with D perhaps matching TRBD2 (6 bases). Germline V gene sequence: CDR1 SGHTA, CDR2 FQGNSA. The CDR3 extends over 15 amino acids. The V and J ends lost 6 bases and 2 bases respectively, with 15 bases between them. The CDR3 DNA reads as TGTGCCAGCAGTAACGCGGGGATCCCCACAGATACGCAGTATTTT. Translated, it gives CASSNAGIPTDTQYF. The complete variable domain, with remaining parts taken from reference TRBV7-2 and TRBJ2-3, reads GAGVSQSPSNKVTEKGKDVELRCDPISGHTALYWYRQSLGQGLEFLIYFQGNSAPDKSGLPSDRFSAERTGGSVSTLTIQRTQQEDSAVYLCASSNAGIPTDTQYFGPGTRLTVL.

This rearrangement joins TRBV2 to TRBJ2-7, with no clear D. The CDR3 consists of 11 residues. V was clipped by 8 bases and J by 3 bases, with 8 bases between them. Germline assignment: CDR1 SNHLY and CDR2 FYNNEI. The CDR3 region has the DNA TGTGCCAGCGGCCAGAACTACGAGCAGTACTTC. Protein: CASGQNYEQYF.

This chain connects TRBV5-1 to TRBJ2-7; tentatively, D is TRBD1 (6 bases). This CDR3 has 13 residues. Germline V lookup: CDR1 SGHRS, CDR2 YFSETQ. Trimming shortened V by 3 bases and J by 0 bases, and 7 bases separated the two germline ends. This CDR3 is CASSWTVSYEQYF. For the CDR3, the DNA is TGCGCCAGCAGCTGGACAGTCTCCTACGAGCAGTACTTC. The full variable domain, in which reference TRBV5-1 and TRBJ2-7 provide the parts outside the CDR3, is KAGVTQTPRYLIKTRGQQVTLSCSPISGHRSVSWYQQTPGQGLQFLFEYFSETQRNKGNFPGRFSGRQFSNSRSEMNVSTLELGDSALYLCASSWTVSYEQYFGPGTRLTVT.

The J gene is TRBJ2-2, the V gene TRBV7-6, with TRBD1 as a possible D gene (5 bases). V was trimmed by 2 bases and J by 4 bases, leaving 14 bases between them. CDR1 and CDR2 from the germline V gene are SGHVS and FNYEAQ. This CDR3 is 16 amino acids long. The CDR3 protein is CASSLIAGISTGELFF. In DNA, the CDR3 is TGTGCCAGCAGCTTAATAGCAGGGATCAGCACCGGGGAGCTGTTTTTT.

The gene calls are TRBV6-1 and TRBJ1-1; D gene unclear. The CDR3 is 13 residues long. Germline values: CDR1 MNHNS, CDR2 SASEGT. Trimming took off 2 bases at V and 4 bases at J, with 8 bases between the two ends. The CDR3 is CASSEPFPTEAFF. The CDR3 bases are TGTGCCAGCAGTGAACCATTTCCCACTGAAGCTTTCTTT.

This clone occurred a few times. The chain combines TRBV5-1 with TRBJ1-3; D gene unclear. The CDR3 totals 16 residues. Looked up from germline, CDR1 is SGHRS and CDR2 is YFSETQ. Trimming left V 0 bases short and J 0 bases short, with 10 bases between. The CDR3 loop reads CASSLAGSASGNTIYF. The DNA of the CDR3 is TGCGCCAGCAGCTTGGCGGGAAGTGCCTCTGGAAACACCATATATTTT.

This clone was found once. The chain employs TRBV7-8 and TRBJ1-2; D ambiguous. Between the trimmed V and J ends, which lost 5 bases and 1 base, there was a span of 8 bases. CDR3 size: 13 residues. Germline V gives CDR1 SGHVS, CDR2 FQNEAQ. The CDR3 DNA is TGTGCCAGCAGCCCTCAGGATAACTATGGCTACACCTTC. It specifies CASSPQDNYGYTF.

V and J are TRBV30 and TRBJ1-3; 7 bases line up with TRBD1. The CDR3 is made up of 15 amino acids. With 6 bases clipped from V and 0 bases from J, the junction kept 8 bases outside the gene matches. From germline, CDR1 is GTSNPN and CDR2 SVGIG (reference sequence). The CDR3, as DNA: TGTGCCTGCCGACAGGGCCCTAACTCTGGAAACACCATATATTTT. Its protein is CACRQGPNSGNTIYF.

V usage is TRBV9 and J usage is TRBJ2-7, with 9 bases aligning to TRBD1. This CDR3 is built from 15 residues. V lost 3 bases and J lost 3; bases outside the gene matches: 7. The germline gives CDR1 SGDLS, CDR2 YYNGEE. CDR3 DNA sequence: TGTGCCAGCAGCGGCCAACAGGGGGCGAGCTACGAGCAGTACTTC. Translated, it gives CASSGQQGASYEQYF. Full variable domain (missing parts from reference TRBV9 and TRBJ2-7): DSGVTQTPKHLITATGQRVTLRCSPRSGDLSVYWYQQSLDQGLQFLIQYYNGEERAKGNILERFSAQQFPDLHSELNLSSLELGDSALYFCASSGQQGASYEQYFGPGTRLTVT.

This clone was seen more than once but under ten times. The chain has TRBV6-5 and TRBJ1-6; 9 positions match TRBD1. The CDR3 is 14 residues long. CDR1 and CDR2 from the germline V gene are MNHEY and SVGAGI. Unmatched junction bases numbered 2, after V lost 4 bases and J lost 7 bases. The CDR3 loop reads CASSWTGANSPLHF. CDR3 DNA: TGTGCCAGCAGTTGGACAGGGGCGAATTCACCCCTCCACTTT.

The J gene is TRBJ2-7, the V gene TRBV27, with TRBD1 matching over 8 bases. Trimming at V came to 3 bases and at J to 1 base, leaving 5 bases not matched to a gene. The CDR3 is 15 amino acids. Germline CDR1 and CDR2: MNHEY and SMNVEV (reference sequence). CDR3 protein: CASSFHDRGSYEQYF. CDR3 sequence (DNA): TGTGCCAGCAGTTTCCACGACAGGGGTTCCTACGAGCAGTACTTC.